The 14 T cell receptor beta chains below were found in one sample sequenced in a study of vaccination and CD4 T cells after COVID-19. The treatment denotes: roughly 10-day PBMC culture with coronavirus spike peptide pools or control peptides (ViraFEST assay). An Oncomine TCR Beta short-read assay was used to sequence the DNA from cultured CD4+ T cells. TCRdb analysed the PCR reads with MiXCR anew, one entry per CDR3 protein. Seen here are roughly 6,900 distinct CDR3 sequences, about 79% observed once, and the top ten hold about 33%. These receptors have no identified antigens. Sequencing used CD4+ T cells from blood, cultured in vitro. The source of these receptors is a human donor who had recovered from COVID-19.

The rearrangement links TRBV7-2 to TRBJ1-2; 7 bases map to TRBD1. Germline lookup yields CDR1 SGHTA and CDR2 FQGNSA. The CDR3 sequence is 14 residues long. Trimming cost V 4 bases and J 6 bases; bases outside gene matches: 8. The CDR3 region has the DNA TGTGCCAGCAGCTGGCTAGCCACAGGGGATGGCTACACCTTC. The encoded protein is CASSWLATGDGYTF.

This clonotype was found once. V is TRBV19 and J is TRBJ1-5; no definite D call. Germline V gene data show CDR1 as LNHDA and CDR2 as SQIVND (reference sequence). The CDR3 is 14 amino acids. V shed 2 bases and J shed 2 bases, with 7 bases lying between them. The CDR3 protein is CASSIRVGNQPQHF. The CDR3 DNA reads as TGTGCCAGTAGTATAAGGGTTGGCAATCAGCCCCAGCATTTT.

The rearrangement links TRBV7-3 to TRBJ1-2, with D tentatively TRBD1 (5 bases). Germline V lookup: CDR1 SGHTA, CDR2 FQGTGA. CDR3 length: 11 amino acids. CDR3 in DNA: TGTGTCGCGACAGATGATTATGGCTACACCTTC. Translating gives CVATDDYGYTF. The full variable domain, with the rest looked up from reference TRBV7-3 and TRBJ1-2, is GAGVSQTPSNKVTEKGKYVELRCDPISGHTALYWYRQSLGQGPEFLIYFQGTGAADDSGLPNDRFFAVRPEGSVSTLKIQRTERGDSAVYLCVATDDYGYTFGSGTRLTVV.

This chain's CDR3 is CASSKDAGVNTEAFF. The CDR3 region has the DNA TGTGCCAGCAGCAAAGATGCAGGAGTGAACACTGAAGCTTTCTTT. This rearrangement joins TRBV21-1 to TRBJ1-1. TRBV21-1 is termed a pseudogene. The CDR3 is 15 amino acids.

In DNA, the CDR3 is TGTGCCAGCAGGGCGGGGCAGACCTATGGCTACACCTTC. This gives the protein CASRAGQTYGYTF. V usage is TRBV12-3 or TRBV12-4 and J usage is TRBJ1-2; D is possibly TRBD1 (5 bases). Trimming pared 6 bases from V and 4 bases from J, leaving 12 bases between. The length of the CDR3 is 13 residues.

The chain has TRBV20-1 and TRBJ2-7; 10 bases are a match to TRBD1. The germline gives CDR1 DFQATT, CDR2 SNEGSKA (reference sequence). Unmatched junction bases numbered 5, after V lost 0 bases and J lost 3 bases. The CDR3 is made up of 15 amino acids. The CDR3 here is CSARDQRTGGYEQYF. CDR3 in DNA: TGCAGTGCTAGAGATCAGAGGACAGGGGGCTACGAGCAGTACTTC.

The chain recombines TRBV20-1 with TRBJ1-5; TRBD1 might be the D (6 bases). Germline-derived CDR1 and CDR2 are DFQATT and SNEGSKA (reference sequence). This CDR3 is 15 amino acids long. V was shortened by 1 base and J by 0 bases, with 10 bases between the two germline ends. CDR3 loop: CSARVRGPSNQPQHF. In nucleotides, the CDR3 is TGCAGTGCTAGAGTTCGGGGGCCTAGCAATCAGCCCCAGCATTTT.

The chain employs TRBV6-1 and TRBJ1-5, with 8 bases matching TRBD1. V shed 6 bases, J shed 0 bases, and the junction held 7 bases outside the gene matches. Germline assignment: CDR1 MNHNS and CDR2 SASEGT. There are 16 residues in the CDR3. CDR3 DNA sequence: TGTGCCAGCAGACAGGACAGGGACTATAGCAATCAGCCCCAGCATTTT. Its translation: CASRQDRDYSNQPQHF.

The chain uses TRBV27 and TRBJ2-5; no firm D call. CDR1 MNHEY and CDR2 SMNVEV come from the germline V gene (reference sequence). This CDR3 has 13 residues. V dropped 3 bases and J dropped 4 bases, with 9 bases sitting between them. DNA for the CDR3: TGTGCCAGCAGTTTTACGGGTGTAGAGACCCAGTACTTC. As protein: CASSFTGVETQYF.

This clonotype was recorded a few times. This chain uses TRBV6-1 with TRBJ2-3; 8 bases match TRBD1. Trimming cost V 7 bases and J 2 bases; bases outside gene matches: 8. CDR3 size: 15 residues. Per germline, CDR1 MNHNS and CDR2 SASEGT. CDR3 protein: CASKLRTGYTDTQYF. CDR3 nucleotides: TGTGCCAGCAAATTGCGGACAGGGTACACAGATACGCAGTATTTT.

The CDR3 loop is CASSQGPGYTF. CDR3 nucleotides: TGTGCCAGCAGTCAAGGACCTGGCTACACCTTC. The V gene is TRBV6-2 or TRBV6-3, the J gene TRBJ1-2; D remains unclear. This CDR3 comprises 11 residues. V lost 5 bases and J 7 bases, leaving 8 bases between the germline ends. Germline CDR1 and CDR2: MNHEY and SVGEGT.

The chain couples TRBV15 to TRBJ2-7; TRBD2 might be the D (6 bases). Trimming removed 0 bases at V and 5 bases at J, with 8 bases between. CDR3 length: 13 amino acids. Per germline, CDR1 LNHNV and CDR2 YYDKDF (reference sequence). The CDR3 loop reads CATSRDRGNEQYF. The CDR3 nucleotides read TGTGCCACCAGCAGAGATCGCGGGAACGAGCAGTACTTC.

Note on this clonotype: Mismatch with germline at one junction end may stem from a read error. V gene TRBV7-7 combines with J gene TRBJ2-1, with TRBD1 matching over 7 bases. Germline CDR1 is SSHAT and CDR2 is FNYEAQ (reference sequence). The CDR3 length is 14 residues. In DNA form, the CDR3 reads TGCGCCAGCAGCTTGCAGGGGGATATACATGAGCAGTTCTTC. Its protein product is CASSLQGDIHEQFF.

The V call is TRBV19, the J call TRBJ1-1; no clear D gene. CDR3 length equals 14 residues. In germline, CDR1 is LNHDA, CDR2 SQIVND (reference sequence). V lost 3 bases and J 8 bases, leaving 16 bases between the germline ends. The CDR3 bases are TGTGCCAGTAGTATGACGGTGACGGCGGAGGAAGCTTTCTTT. Translated, it gives CASSMTVTAEEAFF.